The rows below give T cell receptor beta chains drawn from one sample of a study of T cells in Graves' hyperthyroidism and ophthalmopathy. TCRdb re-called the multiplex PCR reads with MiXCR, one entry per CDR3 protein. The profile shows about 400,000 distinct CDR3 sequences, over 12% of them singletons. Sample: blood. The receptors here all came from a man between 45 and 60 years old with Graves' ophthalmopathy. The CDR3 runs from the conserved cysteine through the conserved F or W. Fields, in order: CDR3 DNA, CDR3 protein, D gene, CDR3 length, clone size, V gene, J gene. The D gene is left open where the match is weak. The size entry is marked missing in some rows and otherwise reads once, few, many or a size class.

CDR3 DNA: TGTGCCAGCAGCTTCTTACAGGGTCCCACCGGGGAGCTGTTTTTT
CDR3 protein: CASSFLQGPTGELFF
D gene: -
CDR3 length: 15
clone size: few
V gene: TRBV11-3
J gene: TRBJ2-2

CDR3 DNA: TGCGCCAGCATGGCAGGACGTTACCAAGAGACCCAGTACTTC
CDR3 protein: CASMAGRYQETQYF
D gene: -
CDR3 length: 14
clone size: -
V gene: TRBV5-1
J gene: TRBJ2-5

CDR3 DNA: TGCAGTGCACGAGACAGAGTCACTGAAGCTTTCTTT
CDR3 protein: CSARDRVTEAFF
D gene: -
CDR3 length: 12
clone size: -
V gene: TRBV20-1
J gene: TRBJ1-1

CDR3 DNA: TGTGCCAGCAGCCGTATGGGCGATGAGCAGTTCTTC
CDR3 protein: CASSRMGDEQFF
D gene: -
CDR3 length: 12
clone size: -
V gene: TRBV12-3/TRBV12-4
J gene: TRBJ2-1

CDR3 DNA: TGTGCCAGCGTCCGGGGATCGGTAGCTTTCTTT
CDR3 protein: CASVRGSVAFF
D gene: -
CDR3 length: 11
clone size: many
V gene: TRBV2
J gene: TRBJ1-1

CDR3 DNA: TGTGCCAGCAGCACGGGACTTACCTACGAGCAGTACTTC
CDR3 protein: CASSTGLTYEQYF
D gene: -
CDR3 length: 13
clone size: many
V gene: TRBV11-3
J gene: TRBJ2-7

CDR3 DNA: TGTGCCAGCAGCCGTAGCGGGAGTTCGAACAATGAGCAGTTCTTC
CDR3 protein: CASSRSGSSNNEQFF
D gene: TRBD2
CDR3 length: 15
clone size: -
V gene: TRBV14
J gene: TRBJ2-1

CDR3 DNA: TGTGCCAGCAGCTTAAATAACGCAGCGAACACTGAAGCTTTCTTT
CDR3 protein: CASSLNNAANTEAFF
D gene: -
CDR3 length: 15
clone size: many
V gene: TRBV7-3
J gene: TRBJ1-1

CDR3 DNA: TGTGCCAGCAGGCCCCCTGGCTCTGGAAACACCATATATTTT
CDR3 protein: CASRPPGSGNTIYF
D gene: -
CDR3 length: 14
clone size: -
V gene: TRBV28
J gene: TRBJ1-3

CDR3 DNA: TGTGCCAGCAGTTTTGCAGTAGAAGGGGGGAACATGAACACTGAAGCTTTCTTT
CDR3 protein: CASSFAVEGGNMNTEAFF
D gene: -
CDR3 length: 18
clone size: many
V gene: TRBV12-3/TRBV12-4
J gene: TRBJ1-1

CDR3 DNA: TGTGCCACCAGCAGACCAACTAGCGGTATCACAGATACGCAGTATTTT
CDR3 protein: CATSRPTSGITDTQYF
D gene: TRBD2
CDR3 length: 16
clone size: many
V gene: TRBV15
J gene: TRBJ2-3

CDR3 DNA: TGTGCCAGCAGTGGCCGACAGGGGGGGACCACTGAAGCTTTCTTT
CDR3 protein: CASSGRQGGTTEAFF
D gene: TRBD1
CDR3 length: 15
clone size: -
V gene: TRBV6-2/TRBV6-3
J gene: TRBJ1-1

CDR3 DNA: TGCGCCAGCAACCGGGGGGGGGACTATCAGCCCCAGCATTTT
CDR3 protein: CASNRGGDYQPQHF
D gene: -
CDR3 length: 14
clone size: few
V gene: TRBV10-2
J gene: TRBJ1-5

CDR3 DNA: TGTGCCAGCAGCCAGGCCGGCATTCAGTACTTC
CDR3 protein: CASSQAGIQYF
D gene: -
CDR3 length: 11
clone size: many
V gene: TRBV27
J gene: TRBJ2-4

CDR3 DNA: TGCAGCGTTGGACGGGGGGGGCCTCAAGAGACCCAGTACTTC
CDR3 protein: CSVGRGGPQETQYF
D gene: TRBD2
CDR3 length: 14
clone size: few
V gene: TRBV29-1
J gene: TRBJ2-5

CDR3 DNA: TGTGCCAGCAGCTTGGACGGGAGAATAGGAAACACCATATATTTT
CDR3 protein: CASSLDGRIGNTIYF
D gene: -
CDR3 length: 15
clone size: -
V gene: TRBV7-2
J gene: TRBJ1-3

CDR3 DNA: TGTGCCAGTAGTATCCGACCTACCCCGGGACAGCCCTACGAGCAGTACTTC
CDR3 protein: CASSIRPTPGQPYEQYF
D gene: TRBD1
CDR3 length: 17
clone size: -
V gene: TRBV19
J gene: TRBJ2-7

CDR3 DNA: TGTGCCAGCTCGATGTCGGGAGTCCGCGAGCAGTTCTTC
CDR3 protein: CASSMSGVREQFF
D gene: -
CDR3 length: 13
clone size: -
V gene: TRBV12-3/TRBV12-4
J gene: TRBJ2-1